The source of this T cell receptor (beta chain) is a study of blood T cell repertoires in COVID-19. Study overall: Sample material is recorded as cDNA or gDNA derived from T cells, B-cell-depleted T cells, or PBMCs.

Original data processing: By means of reference gene primer amplification, nucleated cell counts were estimated. Using immunoSEQ multiplex PCR, the repertoire was profiled, and TCRdb retains in-frame clones only, with some absent. Clone size and V and J calls were adopted from that table, with D and trimming inferred from the DNA. The repertoire holds about 140,000 clones, with 65% to 85% as singletons. The CDR3 is made up of 15 amino acids. V lost 0 bases and J 10 bases, leaving 14 bases between the germline ends. Germline lookup yields CDR1 SGHNT and CDR2 YYREEE (reference sequence). The source is a human donor in a cohort sampled during active COVID-19. The sample was peripheral blood. The J gene is TRBJ1-6, the V gene TRBV5-4; the D gene is possibly TRBD1 (5 bases). CDR3 sequence: CASSLEAGSNSPLHF. CDR3 DNA: TGTGCCAGCAGCTTGGAGGCAGGGTCTAACTCACCCCTCCACTTT.